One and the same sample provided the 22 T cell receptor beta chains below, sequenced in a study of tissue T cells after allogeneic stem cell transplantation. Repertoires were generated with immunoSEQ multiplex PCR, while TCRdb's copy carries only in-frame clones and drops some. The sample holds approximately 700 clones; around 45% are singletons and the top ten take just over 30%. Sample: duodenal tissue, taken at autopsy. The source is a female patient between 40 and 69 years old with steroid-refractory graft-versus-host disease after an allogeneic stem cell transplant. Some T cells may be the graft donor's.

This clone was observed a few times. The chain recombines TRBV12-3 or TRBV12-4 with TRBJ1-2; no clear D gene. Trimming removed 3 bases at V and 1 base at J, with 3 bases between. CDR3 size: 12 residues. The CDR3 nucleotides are TGTGCCAGCAGTTTGGGTAACTATGGCTACACCTTC. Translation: CASSLGNYGYTF.

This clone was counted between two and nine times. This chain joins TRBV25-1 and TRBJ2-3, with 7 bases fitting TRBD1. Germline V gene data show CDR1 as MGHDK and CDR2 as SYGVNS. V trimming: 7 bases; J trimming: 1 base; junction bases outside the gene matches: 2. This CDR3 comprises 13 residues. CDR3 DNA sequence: TGTGCCAGCAACAGGGGAGGCACAGATACGCAGTATTTT. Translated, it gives CASNRGGTDTQYF.

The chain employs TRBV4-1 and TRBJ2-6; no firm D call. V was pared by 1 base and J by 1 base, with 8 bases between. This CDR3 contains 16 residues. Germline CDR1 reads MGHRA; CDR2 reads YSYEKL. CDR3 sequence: CASSQVQLSGANVLTF. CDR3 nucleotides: TGCGCCAGCAGCCAAGTCCAGCTTTCTGGGGCCAACGTCCTGACTTTC.

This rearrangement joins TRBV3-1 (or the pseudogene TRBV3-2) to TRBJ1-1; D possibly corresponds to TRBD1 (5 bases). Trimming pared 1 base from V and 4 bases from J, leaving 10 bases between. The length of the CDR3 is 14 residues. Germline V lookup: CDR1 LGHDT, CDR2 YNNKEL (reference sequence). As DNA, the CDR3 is TGTGCCAGCAGCCAAGGGGGCGTCATCACTGAAGCTTTCTTT. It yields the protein CASSQGGVITEAFF.

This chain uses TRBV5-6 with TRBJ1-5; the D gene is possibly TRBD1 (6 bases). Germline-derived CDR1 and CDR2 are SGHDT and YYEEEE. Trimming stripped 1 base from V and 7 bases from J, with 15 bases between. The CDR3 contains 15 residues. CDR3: CASSLYLRGLQPQHF. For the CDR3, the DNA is TGTGCCAGCAGCTTGTATCTGCGGGGGCTCCAGCCCCAGCATTTT.

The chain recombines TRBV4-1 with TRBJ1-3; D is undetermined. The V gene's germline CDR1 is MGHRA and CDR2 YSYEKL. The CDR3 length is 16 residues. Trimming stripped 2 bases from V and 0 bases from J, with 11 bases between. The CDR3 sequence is CASSQPTTSSGNTIYF. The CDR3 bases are TGCGCCAGCAGCCAACCGACAACGAGCTCTGGAAACACCATATATTTT.

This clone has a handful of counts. This chain's CDR3 is CASTPDRGGYEQYF. In DNA form, the CDR3 reads TGTGCCAGCACCCCGGACAGGGGAGGATACGAGCAGTACTTC. The V and J genes are TRBV6-5 and TRBJ2-7, with 9 bases aligning to TRBD1. The germline gives CDR1 MNHEY, CDR2 SVGAGI. J was trimmed by 4 bases and V by 7 bases; bases with no gene match: 8. This CDR3 is built from 14 residues.

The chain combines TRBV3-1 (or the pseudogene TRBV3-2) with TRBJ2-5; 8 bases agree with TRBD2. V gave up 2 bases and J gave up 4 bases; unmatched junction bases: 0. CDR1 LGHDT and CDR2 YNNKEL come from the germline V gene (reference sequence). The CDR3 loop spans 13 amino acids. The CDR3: CASSQLAGETQYF. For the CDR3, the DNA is TGTGCCAGCAGCCAACTAGCGGGAGAGACCCAGTACTTC.

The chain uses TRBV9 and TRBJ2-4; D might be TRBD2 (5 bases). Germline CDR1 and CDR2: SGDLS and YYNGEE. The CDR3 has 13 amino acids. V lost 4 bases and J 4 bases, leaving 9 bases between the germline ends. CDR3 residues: CASSPGGKNIQYF. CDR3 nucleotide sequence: TGTGCCAGCAGCCCAGGAGGAAAAAACATTCAGTACTTC.

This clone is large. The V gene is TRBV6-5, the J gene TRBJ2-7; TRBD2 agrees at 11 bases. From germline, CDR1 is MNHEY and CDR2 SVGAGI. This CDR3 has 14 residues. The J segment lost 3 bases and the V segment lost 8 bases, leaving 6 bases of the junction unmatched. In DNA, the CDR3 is TGTGCCAGCGATTCCGGGACTAGCGGCTACGAGCAGTACTTC. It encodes CASDSGTSGYEQYF.

The chain's CDR3 is CATSYTGGGRETQYF. CDR3 DNA sequence: TGTGCCACCAGCTACACAGGGGGGGGGAGAGAGACCCAGTACTTC. This rearrangement joins TRBV15 to TRBJ2-5, with D perhaps matching TRBD1 (8 bases). The CDR3 sequence is 15 residues long. Per germline, CDR1 LNHNV and CDR2 YYDKDF (reference sequence). Trimming removed 5 bases from V and 4 bases from J, with 17 bases in between. The variable domain in full, with the rest retrieved from reference TRBV15 and TRBJ2-5, is DAMVIQNPRYQVTQFGKPVTLSCSQTLNHNVMYWYQQKSSQAPKLLFHYYDKDFNNEADTPDNFQSRRPNTSFCFLDIRSPGLGDTAMYLCATSYTGGGRETQYFGPGTRLLVL.

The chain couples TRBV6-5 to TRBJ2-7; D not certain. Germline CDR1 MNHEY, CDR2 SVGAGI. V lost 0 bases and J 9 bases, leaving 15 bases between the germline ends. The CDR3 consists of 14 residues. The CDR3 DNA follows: TGTGCCAGCAGTTACTCGAAAAACCTCGGTGGGCAGTACTTC. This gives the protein CASSYSKNLGGQYF.

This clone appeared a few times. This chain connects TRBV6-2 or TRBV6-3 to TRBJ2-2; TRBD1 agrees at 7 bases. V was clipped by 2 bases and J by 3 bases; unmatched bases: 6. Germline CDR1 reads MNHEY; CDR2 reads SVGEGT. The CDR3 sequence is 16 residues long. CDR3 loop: CASSYRRTGYTGELFF. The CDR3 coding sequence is TGTGCCAGCAGTTACCGACGGACAGGTTACACCGGGGAGCTGTTTTTT.

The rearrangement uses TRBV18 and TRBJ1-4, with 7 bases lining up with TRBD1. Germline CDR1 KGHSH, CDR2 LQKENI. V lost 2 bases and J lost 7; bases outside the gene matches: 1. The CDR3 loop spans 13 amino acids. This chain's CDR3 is CASSPDRVEKLFF. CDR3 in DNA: TGTGCCAGCTCACCAGACAGGGTTGAAAAACTGTTTTTT.

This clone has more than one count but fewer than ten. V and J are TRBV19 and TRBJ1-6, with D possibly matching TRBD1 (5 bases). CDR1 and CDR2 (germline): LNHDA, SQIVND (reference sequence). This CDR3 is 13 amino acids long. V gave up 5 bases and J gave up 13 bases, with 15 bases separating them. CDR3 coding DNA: TGTGCCAGTAGTCGCGCCAGGGTCCGGCCCCTCCACTTT. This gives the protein CASSRARVRPLHF.

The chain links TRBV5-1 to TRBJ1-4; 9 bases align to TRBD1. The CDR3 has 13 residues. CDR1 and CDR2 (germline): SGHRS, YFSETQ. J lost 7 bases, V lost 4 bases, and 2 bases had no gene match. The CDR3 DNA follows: TGCGCCAGCAGCAAGGGACAGGGTGAAAAACTGTTTTTT. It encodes CASSKGQGEKLFF.

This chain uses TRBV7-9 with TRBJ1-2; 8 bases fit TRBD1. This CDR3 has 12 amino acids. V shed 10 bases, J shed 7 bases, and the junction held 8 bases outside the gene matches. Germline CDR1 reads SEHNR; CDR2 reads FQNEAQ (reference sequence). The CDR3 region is CATRGRGPGYTF. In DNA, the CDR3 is TGTGCCACCCGGGGCAGGGGGCCTGGCTACACCTTC.

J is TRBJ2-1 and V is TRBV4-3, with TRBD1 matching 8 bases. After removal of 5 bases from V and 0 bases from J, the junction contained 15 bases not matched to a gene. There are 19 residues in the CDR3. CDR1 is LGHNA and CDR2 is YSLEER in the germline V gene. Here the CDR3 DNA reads TGCGCCAGCAGCAGAACATCGCAGGGGGCGGGTGCCTCCTACAATGAGCAGTTCTTC. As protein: CASSRTSQGAGASYNEQFF.

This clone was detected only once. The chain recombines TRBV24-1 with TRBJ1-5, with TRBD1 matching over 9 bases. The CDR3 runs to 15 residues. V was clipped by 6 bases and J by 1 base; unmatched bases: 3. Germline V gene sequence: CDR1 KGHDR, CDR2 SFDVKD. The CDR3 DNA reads TGTGCCACCAGTCTGGGACAGGGAAGCAATCAGCCCCAGCATTTT. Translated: CATSLGQGSNQPQHF.

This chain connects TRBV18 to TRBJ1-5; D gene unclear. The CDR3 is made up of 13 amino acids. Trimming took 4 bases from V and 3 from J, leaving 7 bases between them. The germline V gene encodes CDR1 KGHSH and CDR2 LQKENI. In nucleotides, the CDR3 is TGTGCCAGCTCACTTCAGGACAATCAGCCCCAGCATTTT. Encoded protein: CASSLQDNQPQHF. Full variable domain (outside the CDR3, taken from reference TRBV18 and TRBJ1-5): NAGVMQNPRHLVRRRGQEARLRCSPMKGHSHVYWYRQLPEEGLKFMVYLQKENIIDESGMPKERFSAEFPKEGPSILRIQQVVRGDSAAYFCASSLQDNQPQHFGDGTRLSIL.

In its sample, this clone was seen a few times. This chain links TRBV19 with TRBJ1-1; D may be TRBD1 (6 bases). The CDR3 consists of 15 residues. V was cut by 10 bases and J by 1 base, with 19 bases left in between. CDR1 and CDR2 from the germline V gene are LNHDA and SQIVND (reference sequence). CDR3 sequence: CATTPPGARNTEAFF. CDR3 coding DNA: TGTGCCACCACCCCCCCAGGGGCCAGGAACACTGAAGCTTTCTTT.

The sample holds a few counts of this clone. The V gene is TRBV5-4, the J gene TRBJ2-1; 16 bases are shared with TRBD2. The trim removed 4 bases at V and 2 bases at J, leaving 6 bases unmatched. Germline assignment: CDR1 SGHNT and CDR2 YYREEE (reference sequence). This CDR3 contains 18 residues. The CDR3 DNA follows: TGTGCCAGCAGCCCACAGGGACTAGCGGGGGGGCCCTACAATGAGCAGTTCTTC. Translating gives CASSPQGLAGGPYNEQFF.